Shown below are 7 T cell receptor beta chains from a single sample sequenced in a study of T cells in Graves' hyperthyroidism and ophthalmopathy. Using RNA transcripts as the source, TCR beta CDR3 regions were amplified. TCR CDR3 underwent first-round RT-PCR with the HTBI primer set. TCRdb passed the multiplex PCR reads through MiXCR, listing each CDR3 protein once. The sample carries about 320,000 distinct CDR3 sequences, 16% recorded once. The sequencing sample was made of blood. These TCRs come from a man under 40 with Graves' hyperthyroidism.

This clonotype was recorded many times. DNA of the CDR3: TGTGCCATCAGTACCGGGACAGCCTCGCCGGACTATGGCTACACCTTC. Amino acid sequence: CAISTGTASPDYGYTF. The chain carries TRBV10-3 and TRBJ1-2; 7 nucleotides match TRBD1. The CDR3 is made up of 16 amino acids. Germline V gene lookup returns CDR1 ENHRY and CDR2 SYGVKD. The V and J ends lost 5 bases and 3 bases, in that order; junction bases with no gene match: 12.

This clonotype was picked up many times. The J gene is TRBJ2-7, the V gene TRBV6-1; 7 nucleotides align to TRBD1. The V segment lost 2 bases and the J segment 0 bases; nucleotides outside the gene matches: 4. The germline V gene has CDR1 MNHNS and CDR2 SASEGT. This CDR3 comprises 15 residues. CDR3 sequence (DNA): TGTGCCAGCAGTGAATATAGGGACAGCTCCTACGAGCAGTACTTC. Amino acid sequence: CASSEYRDSSYEQYF.

This clonotype appeared a few times. The chain recombines TRBV2 with TRBJ1-1, with D uncertain. V was clipped by 8 bases and J by 1 base, with 11 bases between them. The germline V gene has CDR1 SNHLY and CDR2 FYNNEI. The CDR3 contains 13 residues. CDR3 sequence reads: CASLAGRNTEAFF. In DNA, the CDR3 is TGTGCCAGCCTTGCGGGAAGGAACACTGAAGCTTTCTTT.

The chain is built from TRBV20-1 and TRBJ2-1, with 10 bases aligning to TRBD2. This CDR3 comprises 15 residues. The V and J ends lost 6 bases and 3 bases, in that order; junction bases with no gene match: 8. The germline CDR1 and CDR2 sequences are DFQATT and SNEGSKA (reference sequence). Here the CDR3 DNA reads TGCAGTGCCGCCATGGGACTAGCGATCTACAATGAGCAGTTCTTC. Encoded protein: CSAAMGLAIYNEQFF.

This clonotype occurred many times. The V call is TRBV6-1, the J call TRBJ1-2; D gene ambiguous. Trimming removed 7 bases from V and 1 base from J, with 10 bases in between. The CDR3 contains 13 residues. From germline, CDR1 is MNHNS and CDR2 SASEGT. This chain's CDR3 is CASMLSGNYGYTF. The CDR3 DNA reads as TGTGCCAGCATGCTGTCGGGTAACTATGGCTACACCTTC.

This clonotype was recorded at least ten times. The chain is built from TRBV28 and TRBJ1-1; 7 bases align to TRBD1. The CDR3 runs to 14 residues. Germline V gives CDR1 MDHEN, CDR2 SYDVKM. J was trimmed by 5 bases and V by 7 bases; bases with no gene match: 10. The DNA for the CDR3 is TGTGCCAGCACCTTGGAGGGGGCGAGGACTGAAGCTTTCTTT. It yields the protein CASTLEGARTEAFF.

At least ten counts were recorded for this clonotype. This chain uses TRBV5-1 with TRBJ1-2, with 8 bases lining up with TRBD1. The CDR3 runs to 15 residues. The V segment lost 4 bases and the J segment 0 bases; nucleotides outside the gene matches: 5. Germline V gene sequence: CDR1 SGHRS, CDR2 YFSETQ. The CDR3 sequence is CASSLGTGPNYGYTF. The CDR3 nucleotides read TGCGCCAGCAGCCTAGGGACAGGCCCTAACTATGGCTACACCTTC.